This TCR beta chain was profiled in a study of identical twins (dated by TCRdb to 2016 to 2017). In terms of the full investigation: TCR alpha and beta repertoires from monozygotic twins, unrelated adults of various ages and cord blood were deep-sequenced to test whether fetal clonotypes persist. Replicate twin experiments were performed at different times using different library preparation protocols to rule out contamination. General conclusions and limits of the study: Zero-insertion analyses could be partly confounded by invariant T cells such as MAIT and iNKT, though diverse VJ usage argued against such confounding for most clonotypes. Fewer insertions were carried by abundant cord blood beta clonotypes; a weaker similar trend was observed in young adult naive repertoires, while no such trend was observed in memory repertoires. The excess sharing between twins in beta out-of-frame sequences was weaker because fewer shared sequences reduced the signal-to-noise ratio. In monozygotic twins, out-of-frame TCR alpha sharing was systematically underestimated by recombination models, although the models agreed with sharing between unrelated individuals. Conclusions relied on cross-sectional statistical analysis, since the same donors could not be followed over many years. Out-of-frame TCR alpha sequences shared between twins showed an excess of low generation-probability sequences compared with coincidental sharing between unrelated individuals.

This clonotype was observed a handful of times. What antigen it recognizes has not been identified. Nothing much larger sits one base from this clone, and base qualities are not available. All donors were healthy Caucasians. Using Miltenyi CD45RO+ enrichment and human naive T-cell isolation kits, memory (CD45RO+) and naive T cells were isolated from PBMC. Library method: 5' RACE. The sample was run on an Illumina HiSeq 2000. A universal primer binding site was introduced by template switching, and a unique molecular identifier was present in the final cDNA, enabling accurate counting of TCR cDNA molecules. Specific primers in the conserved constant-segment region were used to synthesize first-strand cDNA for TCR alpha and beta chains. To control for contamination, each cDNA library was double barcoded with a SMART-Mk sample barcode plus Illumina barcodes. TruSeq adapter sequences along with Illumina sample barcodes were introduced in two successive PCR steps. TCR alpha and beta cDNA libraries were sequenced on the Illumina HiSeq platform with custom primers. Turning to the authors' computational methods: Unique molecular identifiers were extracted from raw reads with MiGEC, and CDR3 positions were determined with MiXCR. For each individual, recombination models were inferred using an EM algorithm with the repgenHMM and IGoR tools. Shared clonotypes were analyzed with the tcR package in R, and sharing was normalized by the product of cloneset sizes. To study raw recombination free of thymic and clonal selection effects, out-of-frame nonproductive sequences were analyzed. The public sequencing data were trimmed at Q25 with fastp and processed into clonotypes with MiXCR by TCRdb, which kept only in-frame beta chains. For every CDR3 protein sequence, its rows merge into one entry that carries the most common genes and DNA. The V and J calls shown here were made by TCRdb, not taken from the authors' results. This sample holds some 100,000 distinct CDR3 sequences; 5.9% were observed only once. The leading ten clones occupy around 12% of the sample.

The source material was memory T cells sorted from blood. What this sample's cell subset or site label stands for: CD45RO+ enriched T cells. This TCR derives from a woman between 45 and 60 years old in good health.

This receptor has the CDR3 CSASPVDRDQPQHF. In nucleotide form, the sequence is TGCAGTGCTAGCCCAGTGGACAGAGATCAGCCCCAGCATTTT. The V and J genes are TRBV20-1 and TRBJ1-5, and possibly TRBD1, on 6 matching bases. Inclusive of the bounding cysteine and phenylalanine, the CDR3 is 14 residues long. The only DNA kept is the CDR3, 42 bases in frame from the first base. Looking up the germline V gene (reference sequence) yields CDR1 DFQATT and CDR2 SNEGSKA. V gives up 3 bases and J gives up 5 bases, and the segment between their germline ends measures 14 bases.